This is a list of T cell receptor beta chains from one sample in a study of vaccination and CD4 T cells after COVID-19. These receptors' antigens are unknown. A single record per CDR3 protein comes from TCRdb applying MiXCR to the PCR reads. The sample consists of about 14,000 distinct CDR3 sequences, less than 30% of them appearing once. Sequences were obtained from cultured CD4+ T cells from blood. The receptors originated from a human donor with COVID-19. Each CDR3 is given with its conserved first and last residue. A D gene is named only where the DNA matches it firmly.

v_gene: TRBV24-1; d_gene: NA; CDR3aa: CAAGGPANTGELFF
v_gene: TRBV20-1; d_gene: NA; CDR3aa: CSAAPLGPLSSEQYF
v_gene: TRBV12-3/TRBV12-4; d_gene: NA; CDR3aa: CASSSGLLHNEQFF
v_gene: TRBV6-5; d_gene: TRBD1; CDR3aa: CASSWAGQGTQETQYF
v_gene: TRBV12-3/TRBV12-4; d_gene: NA; CDR3aa: CASCQTGARRTIYF
v_gene: TRBV19; d_gene: TRBD1; CDR3aa: CASSIPRTGGTNTEAFF
v_gene: TRBV7-2; d_gene: TRBD2; CDR3aa: CASRLAGEAYEQYF
v_gene: TRBV12-3/TRBV12-4; d_gene: NA; CDR3aa: CASRTWGASGELFF
v_gene: TRBV20-1; d_gene: NA; CDR3aa: CSAIHAGHRPDTQYF
v_gene: TRBV19; d_gene: TRBD1; CDR3aa: CASSIRGTGVDTEAFF
v_gene: TRBV11-3; d_gene: NA; CDR3aa: CASSPSEQGNYGYTF
v_gene: TRBV5-5; d_gene: NA; CDR3aa: CASSLQQPYNSPLHF
v_gene: TRBV12-3/TRBV12-4; d_gene: NA; CDR3aa: CASSLPTGFSYEQYF
v_gene: TRBV28; d_gene: TRBD2; CDR3aa: CASTTSGGYQETQYF
v_gene: TRBV6-5; d_gene: TRBD1; CDR3aa: CASSYSILTGVFSPLHF
v_gene: TRBV25-1; d_gene: TRBD1; CDR3aa: CASSDSGTGTDTQYF
v_gene: TRBV6-5; d_gene: NA; CDR3aa: CASSSDSYNSPLHF
v_gene: TRBV7-9; d_gene: NA; CDR3aa: CASSLATVLWTQYF
v_gene: TRBV11-2; d_gene: TRBD2; CDR3aa: CASTASAGEFVYEQYF
v_gene: TRBV7-6; d_gene: TRBD1; CDR3aa: CASSFRQGSSPLHF
v_gene: TRBV10-2; d_gene: TRBD1; CDR3aa: CASKGTGGFTGELFF
v_gene: TRBV5-1; d_gene: NA; CDR3aa: CASSSDSVGGQPQHF
v_gene: TRBV24-1; d_gene: NA; CDR3aa: CATSGLTSQETQYF
v_gene: TRBV6-2/TRBV6-3; d_gene: TRBD1; CDR3aa: CASRTGGSYNEQFF
v_gene: TRBV7-9; d_gene: TRBD1; CDR3aa: CASSLIQGGYGYTF
v_gene: TRBV7-2; d_gene: NA; CDR3aa: CASGRGEQYF
v_gene: TRBV12-3/TRBV12-4; d_gene: NA; CDR3aa: CASSSTGKHQPQHF
v_gene: TRBV2; d_gene: NA; CDR3aa: CASTRHQGGTEAFF
v_gene: TRBV5-1; d_gene: TRBD1; CDR3aa: CASSLNPGGTEAFF
v_gene: TRBV30; d_gene: TRBD2; CDR3aa: CAWSDSRGEKETQYF
v_gene: TRBV20-1; d_gene: TRBD2; CDR3aa: CSASLAGGTDTQYF
v_gene: TRBV11-3; d_gene: NA; CDR3aa: CASSGNRARDEKLFF
v_gene: TRBV7-2; d_gene: NA; CDR3aa: CASSFRGATETQYF
v_gene: TRBV7-2; d_gene: NA; CDR3aa: CASSLSGGSGEKLFF
v_gene: TRBV12-3/TRBV12-4; d_gene: TRBD1; CDR3aa: CASSPGQGTLNTEAFF